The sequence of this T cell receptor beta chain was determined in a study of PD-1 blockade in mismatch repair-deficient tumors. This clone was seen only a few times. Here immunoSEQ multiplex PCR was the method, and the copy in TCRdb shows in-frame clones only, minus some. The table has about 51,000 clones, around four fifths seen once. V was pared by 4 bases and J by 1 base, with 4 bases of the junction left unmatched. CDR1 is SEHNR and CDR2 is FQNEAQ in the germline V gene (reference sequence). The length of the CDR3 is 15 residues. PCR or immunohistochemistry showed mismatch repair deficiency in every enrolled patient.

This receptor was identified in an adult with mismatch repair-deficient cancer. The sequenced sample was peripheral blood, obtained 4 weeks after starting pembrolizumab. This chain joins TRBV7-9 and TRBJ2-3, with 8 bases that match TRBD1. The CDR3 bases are TGTGCCAGCAGCTCGAGGGGACAGGGCACAGATACGCAGTATTTT. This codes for CASSSRGQGTDTQYF.